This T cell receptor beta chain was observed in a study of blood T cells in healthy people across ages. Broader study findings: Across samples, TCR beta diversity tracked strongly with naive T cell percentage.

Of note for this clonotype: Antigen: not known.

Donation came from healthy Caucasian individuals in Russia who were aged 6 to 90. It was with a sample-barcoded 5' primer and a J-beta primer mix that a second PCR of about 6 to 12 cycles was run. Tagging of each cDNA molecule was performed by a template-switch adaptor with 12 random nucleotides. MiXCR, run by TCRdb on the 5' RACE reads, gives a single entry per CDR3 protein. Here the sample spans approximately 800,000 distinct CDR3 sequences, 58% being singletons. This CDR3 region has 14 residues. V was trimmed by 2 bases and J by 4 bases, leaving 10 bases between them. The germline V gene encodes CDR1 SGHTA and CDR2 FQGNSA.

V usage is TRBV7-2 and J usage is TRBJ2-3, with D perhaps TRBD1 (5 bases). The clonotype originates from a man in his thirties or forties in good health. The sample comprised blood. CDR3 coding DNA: TGTGCCAGCAGCTTATTGATAGGGGCAGATACGCAGTATTTT. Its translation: CASSLLIGADTQYF.